The source of this TCR beta chain is a study of OX40 agonist ivuxolimab in advanced cancers. Regarding the study as a whole: At 0.1 to 3.0 mg/kg and by week 6, CD4+ and CD8+ T cells in the blood had expanded clonally.

This clone has a handful of counts. Its antigen remains unidentified. The sampling schedule covered blood at baseline, cycle 4 day 1, and cycle 7 day 1. The CDR3 consists of 11 residues. Between the trimmed V and J ends, which lost 7 bases and 11 bases, there was a span of 13 bases. Germline V CDR1 and CDR2: LNHDA, SQIVND (reference sequence). Produced via immunoSEQ multiplex PCR; TCRdb's table is partial and in-frame only. The sample records tens of thousands of clones, approximately 80% being singletons. The clonotype comes from an adult with an advanced solid tumor such as melanoma, head and neck, liver or kidney cancer. The V gene is TRBV19, the J gene TRBJ2-3, with D possibly being TRBD1 or TRBD2 (6 bases each). The specimen comprised CD4+ or CD8+ T cells sorted from blood, sampled in a trial of the OX40 agonist ivuxolimab. CDR3 sequence (DNA): TGTGCCAGTACCGAGGGGGGAGAGCAGTATTTT. This encodes CASTEGGEQYF.